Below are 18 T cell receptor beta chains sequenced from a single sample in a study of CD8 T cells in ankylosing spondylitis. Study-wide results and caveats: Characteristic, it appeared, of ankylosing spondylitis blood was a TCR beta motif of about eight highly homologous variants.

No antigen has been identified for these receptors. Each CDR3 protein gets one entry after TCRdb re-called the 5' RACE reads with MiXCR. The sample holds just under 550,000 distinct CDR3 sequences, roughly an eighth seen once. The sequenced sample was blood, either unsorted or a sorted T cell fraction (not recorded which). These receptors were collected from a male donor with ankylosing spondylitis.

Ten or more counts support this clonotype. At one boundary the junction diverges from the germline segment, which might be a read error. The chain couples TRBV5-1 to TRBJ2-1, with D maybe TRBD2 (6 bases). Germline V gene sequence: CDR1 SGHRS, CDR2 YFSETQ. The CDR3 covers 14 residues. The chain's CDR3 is CASSLERAYNEQFF. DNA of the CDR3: TGTGCCAGCAGTTTAGAGCGGGCGTACAATGAGCAGTTCTTC. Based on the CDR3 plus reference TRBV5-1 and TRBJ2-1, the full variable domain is KAGVTQTPRYLIKTRGQQVTLSCSPISGHRSVSWYQQTPGQGLQFLFEYFSETQRNKGNFPGRFSGRQFSNSRSEMNVSTLELGDSALYLCASSLERAYNEQFFGPGTRLTVL.

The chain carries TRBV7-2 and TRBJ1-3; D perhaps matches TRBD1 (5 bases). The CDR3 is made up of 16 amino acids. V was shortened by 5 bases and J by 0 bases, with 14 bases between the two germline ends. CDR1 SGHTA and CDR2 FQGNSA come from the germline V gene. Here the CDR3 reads CASSTRQFVSGNTIYF. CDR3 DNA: TGTGCCAGCAGCACCCGACAGTTTGTCTCTGGAAACACCATATATTTT.

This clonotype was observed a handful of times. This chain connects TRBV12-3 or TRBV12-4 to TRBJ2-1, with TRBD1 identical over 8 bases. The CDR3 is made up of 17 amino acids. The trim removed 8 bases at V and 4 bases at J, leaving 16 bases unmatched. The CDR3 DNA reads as TGTGCCAGCCCGGGACAGGATTCTCCGCCTATATACAATGAGCAGTTCTTC. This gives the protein CASPGQDSPPIYNEQFF.

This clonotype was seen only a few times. CDR3 in amino acids: CSAIHRRWQETQYF. The CDR3 region has the DNA TGCAGTGCTATTCACCGCAGGTGGCAAGAGACCCAGTACTTC. V usage is TRBV20-1 and J usage is TRBJ2-5, with D unresolved. CDR3 length equals 14 residues. Germline CDR1 and CDR2: DFQATT and SNEGSKA (reference sequence). Trimming removed 4 bases from V and 2 bases from J, with 14 bases in between.

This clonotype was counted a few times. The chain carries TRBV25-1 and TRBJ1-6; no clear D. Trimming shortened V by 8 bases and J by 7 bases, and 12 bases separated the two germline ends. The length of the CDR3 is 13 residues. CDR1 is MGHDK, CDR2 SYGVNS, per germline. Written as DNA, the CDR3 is TGTGCCAGCCAAGGGCAGTTGAATTCACCCCTCCACTTT. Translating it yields CASQGQLNSPLHF.

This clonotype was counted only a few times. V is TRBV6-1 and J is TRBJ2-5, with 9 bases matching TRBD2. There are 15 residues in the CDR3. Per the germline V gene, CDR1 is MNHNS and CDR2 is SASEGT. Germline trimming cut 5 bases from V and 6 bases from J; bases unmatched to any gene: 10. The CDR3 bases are TGTGCCAGCAGTAGGTCGGGCCTAGCGGGACAGACCCAGTACTTC. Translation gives CASSRSGLAGQTQYF.

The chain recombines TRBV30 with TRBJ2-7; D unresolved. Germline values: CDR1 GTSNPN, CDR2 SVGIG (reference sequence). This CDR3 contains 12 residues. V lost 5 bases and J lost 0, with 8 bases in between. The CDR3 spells CAWVKSSYEQYF. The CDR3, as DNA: TGTGCCTGGGTCAAGAGCTCCTACGAGCAGTACTTC. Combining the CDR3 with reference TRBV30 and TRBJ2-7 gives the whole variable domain SQTIHQWPATLVQPVGSPLSLECTVEGTSNPNLYWYRQAAGRGLQLLFYSVGIGQISSEVPQNLSASRPQDRQFILSSKKLLLSDSGFYLCAWVKSSYEQYFGPGTRLTVT.

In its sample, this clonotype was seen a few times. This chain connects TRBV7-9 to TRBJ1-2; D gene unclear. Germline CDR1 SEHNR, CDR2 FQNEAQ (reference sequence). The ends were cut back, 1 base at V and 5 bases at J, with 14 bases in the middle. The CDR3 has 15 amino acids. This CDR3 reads CASSLGVGPRYGYTF. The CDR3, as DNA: TGTGCCAGCAGCTTAGGGGTGGGCCCCAGGTATGGCTACACCTTC.

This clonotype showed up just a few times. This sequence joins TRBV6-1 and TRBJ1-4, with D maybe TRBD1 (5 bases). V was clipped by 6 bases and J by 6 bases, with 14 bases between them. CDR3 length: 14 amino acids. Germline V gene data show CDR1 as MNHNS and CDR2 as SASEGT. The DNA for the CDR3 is TGTGCCAGCAGGGGGGGACGGGGCGATGAAAAACTGTTTTTT. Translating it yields CASRGGRGDEKLFF.

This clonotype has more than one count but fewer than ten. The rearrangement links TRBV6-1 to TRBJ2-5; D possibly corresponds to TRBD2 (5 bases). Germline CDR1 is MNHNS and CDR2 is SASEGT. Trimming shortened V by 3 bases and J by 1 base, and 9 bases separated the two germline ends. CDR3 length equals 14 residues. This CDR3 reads CASSEDWRQETQYF. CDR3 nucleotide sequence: TGTGCCAGCAGTGAGGACTGGCGCCAAGAGACCCAGTACTTC.

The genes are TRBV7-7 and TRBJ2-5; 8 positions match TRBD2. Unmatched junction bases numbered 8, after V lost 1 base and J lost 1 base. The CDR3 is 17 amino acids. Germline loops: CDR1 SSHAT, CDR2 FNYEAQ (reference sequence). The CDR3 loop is CASSLGRSGSGQETQYF. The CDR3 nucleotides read TGTGCCAGCAGCTTAGGTCGGAGCGGGAGCGGCCAAGAGACCCAGTACTTC.

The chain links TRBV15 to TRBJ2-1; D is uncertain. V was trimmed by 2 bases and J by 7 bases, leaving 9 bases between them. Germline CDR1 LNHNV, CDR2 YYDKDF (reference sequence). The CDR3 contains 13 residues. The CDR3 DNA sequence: TGTGCCACCAGCAGACGTGGGGATAATGAGCAGTTCTTC. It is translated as CATSRRGDNEQFF.

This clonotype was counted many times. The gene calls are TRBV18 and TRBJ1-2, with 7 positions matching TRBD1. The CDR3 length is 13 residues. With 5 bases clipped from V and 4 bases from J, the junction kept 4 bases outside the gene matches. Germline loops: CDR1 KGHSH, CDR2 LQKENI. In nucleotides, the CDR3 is TGTGCCAGCTCAACCGGGACAGCCTATGGCTACACCTTC. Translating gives CASSTGTAYGYTF.

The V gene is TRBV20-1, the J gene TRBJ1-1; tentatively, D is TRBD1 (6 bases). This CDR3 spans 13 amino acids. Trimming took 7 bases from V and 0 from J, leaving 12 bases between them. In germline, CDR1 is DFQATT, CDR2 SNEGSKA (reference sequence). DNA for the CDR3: TGCAGTGTCCCGGGACACATGAACACTGAAGCTTTCTTT. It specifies CSVPGHMNTEAFF.

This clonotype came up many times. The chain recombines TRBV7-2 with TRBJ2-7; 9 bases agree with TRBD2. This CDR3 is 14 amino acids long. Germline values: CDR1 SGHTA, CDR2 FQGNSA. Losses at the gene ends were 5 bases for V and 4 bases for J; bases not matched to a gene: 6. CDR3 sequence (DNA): TGTGCCAGCAGCGCGACTAGCGGATCTTACGAGCAGTACGTC. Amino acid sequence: CASSATSGSYEQYV.

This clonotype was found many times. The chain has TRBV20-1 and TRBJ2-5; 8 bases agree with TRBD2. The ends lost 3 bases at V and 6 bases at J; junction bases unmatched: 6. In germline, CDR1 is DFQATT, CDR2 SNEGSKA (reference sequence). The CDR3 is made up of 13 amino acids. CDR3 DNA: TGCAGTGCTAGGGAAGCGGGAGTGCAGACCCAGTACTTC. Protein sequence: CSAREAGVQTQYF.

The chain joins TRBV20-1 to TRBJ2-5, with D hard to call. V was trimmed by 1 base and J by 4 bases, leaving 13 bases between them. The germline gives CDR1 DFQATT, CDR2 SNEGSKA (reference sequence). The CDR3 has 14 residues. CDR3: CSARVSQNRETQYF. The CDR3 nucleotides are TGCAGTGCTAGAGTGTCGCAGAACAGAGAGACCCAGTACTTC.

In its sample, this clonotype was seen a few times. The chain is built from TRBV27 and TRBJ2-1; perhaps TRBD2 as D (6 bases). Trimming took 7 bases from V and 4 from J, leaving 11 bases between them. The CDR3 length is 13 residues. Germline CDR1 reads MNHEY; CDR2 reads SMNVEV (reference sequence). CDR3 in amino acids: CASTFGGYNEQFF. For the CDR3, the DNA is TGTGCCAGCACCTTTGGAGGGTACAATGAGCAGTTCTTC.